Listed below are T cell receptor beta chains from one sample, sequenced in a study of T cells in Graves' hyperthyroidism and ophthalmopathy. Each CDR3 protein gets one entry after TCRdb re-called the multiplex PCR reads with MiXCR. The sample contains roughly 740,000 distinct CDR3 sequences, less than 20% of which appear only once. Sample: blood. The source of these receptors is a young man with Graves' hyperthyroidism. Both conserved end residues are part of each CDR3. D genes are given only for firm matches. Clone size appears in some rows only: once, few, many, or a class for an expanded clone.

TRBV5-6	TRBD2	TRBJ2-1	NA	TGTGCCAGCAGCTTTTCCGGGACTAGCGGCTACAATGAGCAGTTCTTC	CASSFSGTSGYNEQFF
TRBV9	NA	TRBJ2-3	NA	TGTGCCAGCAGCTCGCTAGGGGGGCCTAGCACAGATACGCAGTATTTT	CASSSLGGPSTDTQYF
TRBV4-2	TRBD2	TRBJ2-3	NA	TGTGCCAGCAGCCGAGGACTAGCGGTACTCACAGATACGCAGTATTTT	CASSRGLAVLTDTQYF
TRBV4-2	NA	TRBJ1-5	few	TGTGCCAGCAGCCAGGACGGTAGCAATCAGCCCCAGCATTTT	CASSQDGSNQPQHF
TRBV10-3	NA	TRBJ1-1	NA	TGTGCCATCAGTGAGTCTTTAGGAGGTAACACTGAAGCTTTCTTT	CAISESLGGNTEAFF
TRBV30	NA	TRBJ1-5	NA	TGTGCCTGGAGTGTATGGGTTAATCAGCCCCAGCATTTT	CAWSVWVNQPQHF
TRBV28	NA	TRBJ1-1	NA	TGTGCCAGCAGTTCCTCGACAGCCATGAACACTGAAGCTTTCTTT	CASSSSTAMNTEAFF
TRBV7-3	NA	TRBJ2-5	NA	TGTGCCAGCAGCTTAAGGACAAAAGAGACCCAGTACTTC	CASSLRTKETQYF
TRBV19	NA	TRBJ1-3	NA	TGTGCCAGTGGGGCGGATACCTCTGGAAACACCATATATTTT	CASGADTSGNTIYF
TRBV20-1	NA	TRBJ2-3	many	TGCAGTGCCGAATCGGGGTCAGATACGCAGTATTTT	CSAESGSDTQYF
TRBV20-1	TRBD1	TRBJ1-2	few	TGCAGTGCGACAGGGTCCCCAAACTATGGCTACACCTTC	CSATGSPNYGYTF
TRBV6-2/TRBV6-3	NA	TRBJ2-2	NA	TGTGCCAGCAGGCGTAACAGGGACACCGGGGAGCTGTTTTTT	CASRRNRDTGELFF
TRBV19	NA	TRBJ2-1	few	TGTGCCAGTAGTATAGATCCCGGGGGCTACAATGAGCAGTTCTTC	CASSIDPGGYNEQFF
TRBV3-1	NA	TRBJ2-5	NA	TGTGCCAGCAGCCAACAAGCAGGCCAAGAGTACTTC	CASSQQAGQEYF
TRBV20-1	NA	TRBJ1-5	many	TGCAGTGCTGCGGGGCAGGGTAGACAGCCCCAGCATTTT	CSAAGQGRQPQHF
TRBV13	TRBD2	TRBJ2-3	NA	TGTGCCAGCAGCTATCCGGGACTAGCGGACACAGATACGCAGTATTTT	CASSYPGLADTDTQYF
TRBV15	NA	TRBJ2-1	NA	TGTGCCACCAGCAGAGAAATCTCGAGCTCCTACAATGAGCAGTTCTTC	CATSREISSSYNEQFF